The sequence of this T cell receptor beta chain was determined in a study of shared clonotypes between healthy human individuals. Overall study: Donor ages ranged 18 to 49 years: a couple of women, a few men.

In the naive CD8 group, cells lacked CD45RO and were positively selected for CCR7, so terminally differentiated effector memory CD45RA+ cells were left out. The assay was immunoSEQ multiplex PCR, and TCRdb's table has in-frame clones only and misses some. This sample carries approximately 740,000 clones, roughly 92% of them seen once, and the ten largest clones take around 24%. Sequenced material: naive CD8+ T cells sorted from blood. The sequence derives from a man aged 30 to 45 in good health.

The CDR3, as DNA: TGTGCCAGCAGCCAGTACTCCGGACACGGCGAGGGAAACACCATATATTTT. Protein sequence: CASSQYSGHGEGNTIYF. The chain employs TRBV14 and TRBJ1-3, with D perhaps matching TRBD1 (5 bases). V shed 3 bases and J shed 4 bases, with 19 bases lying between them. Germline V gene sequence: CDR1 SGHDN, CDR2 FVKESK. CDR3 length: 17 amino acids.